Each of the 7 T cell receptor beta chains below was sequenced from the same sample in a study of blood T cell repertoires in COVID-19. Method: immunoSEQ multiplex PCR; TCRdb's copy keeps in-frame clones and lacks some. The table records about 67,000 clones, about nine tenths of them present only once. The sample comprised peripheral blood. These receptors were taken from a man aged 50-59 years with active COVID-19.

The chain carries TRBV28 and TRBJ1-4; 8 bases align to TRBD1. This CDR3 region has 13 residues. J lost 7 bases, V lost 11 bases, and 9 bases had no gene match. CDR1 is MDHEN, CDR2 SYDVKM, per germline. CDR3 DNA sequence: TGTGCCGCACAGGGGGTAGATAGTGAAAAACTGTTTTTT. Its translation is CAAQGVDSEKLFF.

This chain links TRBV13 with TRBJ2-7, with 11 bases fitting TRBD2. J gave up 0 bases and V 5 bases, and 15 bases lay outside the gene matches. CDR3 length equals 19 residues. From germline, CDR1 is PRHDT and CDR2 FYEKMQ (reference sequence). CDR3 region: CASSLWGLAGGLSSYEQYF. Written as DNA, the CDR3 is TGTGCCAGCAGCCTATGGGGGCTAGCGGGGGGACTAAGCTCCTACGAGCAGTACTTC.

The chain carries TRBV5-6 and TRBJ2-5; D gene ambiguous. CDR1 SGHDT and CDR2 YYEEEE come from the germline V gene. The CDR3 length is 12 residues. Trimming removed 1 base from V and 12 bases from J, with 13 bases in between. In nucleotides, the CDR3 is TGTGCCAGCAGCTTGTTAAACTATCCTGAGTACTTC. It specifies CASSLLNYPEYF.

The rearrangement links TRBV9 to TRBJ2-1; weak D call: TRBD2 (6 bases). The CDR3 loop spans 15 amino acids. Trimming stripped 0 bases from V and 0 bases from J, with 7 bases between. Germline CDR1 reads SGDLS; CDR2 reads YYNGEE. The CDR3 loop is CASSVVGSSYNEQFF. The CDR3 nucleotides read TGTGCCAGCAGCGTAGTCGGGAGCTCCTACAATGAGCAGTTCTTC. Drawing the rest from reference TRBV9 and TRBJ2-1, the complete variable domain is DSGVTQTPKHLITATGQRVTLRCSPRSGDLSVYWYQQSLDQGLQFLIQYYNGEERAKGNILERFSAQQFPDLHSELNLSSLELGDSALYFCASSVVGSSYNEQFFGPGTRLTVL.

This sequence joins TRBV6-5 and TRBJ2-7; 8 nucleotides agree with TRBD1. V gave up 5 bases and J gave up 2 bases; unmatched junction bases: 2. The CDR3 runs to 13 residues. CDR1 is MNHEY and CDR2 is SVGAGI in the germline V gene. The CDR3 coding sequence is TGTGCCAGCAGTCTGGACAGGGCCTACGAGCAGTACTTC. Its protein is CASSLDRAYEQYF.

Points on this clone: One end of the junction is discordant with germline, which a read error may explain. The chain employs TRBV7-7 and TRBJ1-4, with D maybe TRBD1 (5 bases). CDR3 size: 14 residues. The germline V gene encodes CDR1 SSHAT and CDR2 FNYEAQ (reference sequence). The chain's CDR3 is CASSLGRGDEKLFF. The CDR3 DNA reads TGTGCTAGCAGCTTAGGAAGGGGTGACGAAAAACTGTTTTTT. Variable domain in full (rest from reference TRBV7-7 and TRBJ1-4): GAGVSQSPRYKVTKRGQDVTLRCDPISSHATLYWYQQALGQGPEFLTYFNYEAQPDKSGLPSDRFSAERPEGSISTLTIQRTEQRDSAMYRCASSLGRGDEKLFFGSGTQLSVL.

CDR3 protein: CASISGTGIFYGYTF. The CDR3 nucleotides read TGTGCCAGCATCTCAGGTACAGGGATTTTCTATGGCTACACCTTC. V and J are TRBV5-6 and TRBJ1-2, with D possibly being TRBD1 (6 bases). Germline V gene sequence: CDR1 SGHDT, CDR2 YYEEEE. Trimming cost V 6 bases and J 4 bases, with 19 bases left between them. The CDR3 runs 15 residues. The whole variable domain, remainder taken from reference TRBV5-6 and TRBJ1-2, is DAGVTQSPTHLIKTRGQQVTLRCSPKSGHDTVSWYQQALGQGPQFIFQYYEEEERQRGNFPDRFSGHQFPNYSSELNVNALLLGDSALYLCASISGTGIFYGYTFGSGTRLTVV.